The clone carrying this T cell receptor beta chain came up many times. This entry is derived from a study of T cells in Graves' hyperthyroidism and ophthalmopathy. Diagnoses were made from clinical symptoms, serum measures (thyroxine and TRAb), thyroid ultrasound and orbital computed tomography. Amplification of TCR beta CDR3 regions was performed using RNA transcripts as template. An initial round of RT-PCR targeting the TCR CDR3 relied on the HTBI primer set. TCRdb reanalysed the multiplex PCR reads using MiXCR and keeps one entry per CDR3 protein. Of roughly 250,000 distinct CDR3 sequences listed, 13% to 15% are singletons. The CDR3 contains 15 residues. V shed 5 bases and J shed 3 bases, with 17 bases lying between them. From germline, CDR1 is SNHLY and CDR2 FYNNEI.

The chain links TRBV2 to TRBJ2-7, with D possibly called TRBD1 or TRBD2 (5 bases each). This receptor was obtained from a woman between 40 and 55 years old with Graves' hyperthyroidism that later progressed to Graves' ophthalmopathy. The sequenced sample was blood. The CDR3 here is CASSTPGTKYYEQYF. Here the CDR3 DNA reads TGTGCCAGCAGTACCCCCGGGACGAAATACTACGAGCAGTACTTC. Looking up the rest from reference TRBV2 and TRBJ2-7 gives the full variable domain: EPEVTQTPSHQVTQMGQEVILRCVPISNHLYFYWYRQILGQKVEFLVSFYNNEISEKSEIFDDQFSVERPDGSNFTLKIRSTKLEDSAMYFCASSTPGTKYYEQYFGPGTRLTVT.